These 21 T cell receptor beta chains came from one sample sequenced in a study of blood T cell repertoires in COVID-19 (dated by TCRdb to 2019 to 2021). The library relied on the immunoSEQ multiplex PCR assay. TCRdb's version of the immuneACCESS table is confined to in-frame rearrangements and falls short of the full clone set. An unresolved V gene accounts for under half of the shortfall where checked; the remainder is of unknown origin. Present in this sample are more than 150,000 clones, 80% to 85% of which were seen just once. About an eighth of the sample is held by the ten biggest clonotypes. Sequenced input: PBMCs or T cells enriched from blood (not recorded which). Source of these receptors: a woman in her sixties who had recovered from COVID-19.

The chain combines TRBV5-5 with TRBJ2-2; D unclear. There are 16 residues in the CDR3. The V end was cut by 4 bases, the J end by 4 bases, with 17 bases between. The germline gives CDR1 SGHKS, CDR2 YYEKEE (reference sequence). Here the CDR3 reads CASSPRTLLSTGELFF. CDR3 nucleotides: TGTGCCAGCAGCCCTCGTACTCTCCTGAGCACCGGGGAGCTGTTTTTT.

V usage is TRBV3-1 (or the pseudogene TRBV3-2) and J usage is TRBJ2-7, with TRBD1 matching over 7 bases. V gave up 4 bases and J gave up 8 bases; unmatched junction bases: 5. CDR1 is LGHDT, CDR2 YNNKEL, per germline (reference sequence). The CDR3 sequence is 12 residues long. CDR3 protein: CASSPGQAKQYF. The CDR3 nucleotides read TGTGCCAGCAGCCCCGGACAGGCGAAGCAGTACTTC.

The chain recombines TRBV6-5 with TRBJ1-2; 7 bases map to TRBD1. With V trimmed by 0 bases and J by 1 base, 5 bases remained unmatched. This CDR3 spans 16 amino acids. Germline V gives CDR1 MNHEY, CDR2 SVGAGI. CDR3 nucleotides: TGTGCCAGCAGTTACTCCAGGACAGGTAGTAACTATGGCTACACCTTC. This gives the protein CASSYSRTGSNYGYTF.

Only a few counts were recorded for this clone. The V gene is TRBV10-3, the J gene TRBJ1-2; perhaps TRBD1 as D (6 bases). V dropped 7 bases and J dropped 0 bases, with 12 bases sitting between them. The germline V gene has CDR1 ENHRY and CDR2 SYGVKD. The CDR3 length is 14 residues. Here the CDR3 reads CAITGASSNYGYTF. CDR3 DNA: TGTGCCATCACAGGGGCCTCCTCTAACTATGGCTACACCTTC.

This chain uses TRBV29-1 with TRBJ2-1; tentative D call: TRBD2 (6 bases). Per germline, CDR1 SQVTM and CDR2 ANQGSEA. V gave up 4 bases and J gave up 7 bases, with 17 bases separating them. The CDR3 has 14 residues. The CDR3 sequence: CSVVGTPRGNEQFF. CDR3 nucleotides: TGCAGCGTTGTTGGGACTCCCCGGGGAAATGAGCAGTTCTTC.

This chain joins TRBV7-6 and TRBJ1-1; 7 bases align to TRBD1. The J segment lost 7 bases and the V segment lost 3 bases, leaving 5 bases of the junction unmatched. This CDR3 spans 13 amino acids. The V gene's germline CDR1 is SGHVS and CDR2 FNYEAQ. The CDR3 region is CASSFDREREAFF. For the CDR3, the DNA is TGTGCCAGCAGCTTTGACAGGGAGCGTGAAGCTTTCTTT. The full variable domain, completed using reference TRBV7-6 and TRBJ1-1, is GAGVSQSPRYKVTKRGQDVALRCDPISGHVSLYWYRQALGQGPEFLTYFNYEAQQDKSGLPNDRFSAERPEGSISTLTIQRTEQRDSAMYRCASSFDREREAFFGQGTRLTVV.

The chain has TRBV3-1 (or the pseudogene TRBV3-2) and TRBJ2-5; 9 bases agree with TRBD2. Germline V gene data show CDR1 as LGHDT and CDR2 as YNNKEL (reference sequence). Germline trimming cut 1 base from V and 5 bases from J; bases unmatched to any gene: 11. The CDR3 length is 17 residues. The CDR3, as DNA: TGTGCCAGCAGCCAAGGGACTACGGCGGGGGGGCGGGAGACCCAGTACTTC. It encodes CASSQGTTAGGRETQYF.

The chain is built from TRBV12-5 and TRBJ2-2, with D perhaps matching TRBD2 (7 bases). Trimming cost V 4 bases and J 7 bases, with 13 bases left between them. Germline V gene lookup returns CDR1 LGHNT and CDR2 FRNRAP. This CDR3 is built from 14 residues. In DNA, the CDR3 is TGTGCTAGTGGTTCCGGGGGGCCGGGCGGGGAGCTGTTTTTT. It translates to CASGSGGPGGELFF.

V gene TRBV7-9 combines with J gene TRBJ2-6; no clear D. Deletions cut 7 bases from V and 4 bases from J, with 5 bases between. Germline V gives CDR1 SEHNR, CDR2 FQNEAQ (reference sequence). This CDR3 has 12 amino acids. The CDR3 reads CASTEGANVLTF. In DNA, the CDR3 is TGTGCCAGCACGGAGGGGGCCAACGTCCTGACTTTC.

This chain links TRBV28 with TRBJ1-1, with D perhaps matching TRBD1 (6 bases). The CDR3 runs to 17 residues. The V end lost 2 bases, the J end lost 6 bases, and 22 bases lay between the germline ends. Germline assignment: CDR1 MDHEN and CDR2 SYDVKM. CDR3 residues: CASSLGGASYKGAEAFF. CDR3 DNA sequence: TGTGCCAGCAGTTTAGGGGGGGCCAGCTACAAGGGCGCTGAAGCTTTCTTT.

The chain carries TRBV7-9 and TRBJ2-5; D is perhaps TRBD2 (6 bases). The CDR3 has 14 residues. V was pared by 3 bases and J by 5 bases, with 13 bases between. Per the germline V gene, CDR1 is SEHNR and CDR2 is FQNEAQ (reference sequence). CDR3 nucleotides: TGTGCCAGCAGCTTGTCACTAGGGAGGGAGACCCAGTACTTC. Translating it yields CASSLSLGRETQYF.

The chain is built from TRBV28 and TRBJ1-3; possibly TRBD1 for D (6 bases). The CDR3 extends over 16 amino acids. Between the trimmed V and J ends, which lost 7 bases and 2 bases, there was a span of 18 bases. Per the germline V gene, CDR1 is MDHEN and CDR2 is SYDVKM. CDR3 amino acids: CASKGGTPETGNTIYF. The CDR3 DNA is TGTGCCAGCAAGGGTGGGACACCAGAAACTGGAAACACCATATATTTT.

The chain carries TRBV14 and TRBJ2-3; D gene uncertain. The CDR3 totals 16 residues. Germline-derived CDR1 and CDR2 are SGHDN and FVKESK. Trimming left V 4 bases short and J 0 bases short, with 14 bases between. CDR3 sequence: CASSRLERSSTDTQYF. CDR3 bases: TGTGCCAGCAGCCGTTTAGAACGGTCTAGCACAGATACGCAGTATTTT.

The chain joins TRBV5-4 to TRBJ2-4; 8 bases map to TRBD1. CDR1 and CDR2 (germline): SGHNT, YYREEE (reference sequence). The CDR3 consists of 14 residues. J lost 2 bases, V lost 4 bases, and 2 bases had no gene match. The CDR3 bases are TGTGCCAGCAGCCGGACAGGGACCAAAAACATTCAGTACTTC. Translation: CASSRTGTKNIQYF.

This chain uses TRBV6-2 or TRBV6-3 with TRBJ2-3; 8 bases map to TRBD2. Trimming at V came to 2 bases and at J to 5 bases, leaving 6 bases not matched to a gene. The V gene's germline CDR1 is MNHEY and CDR2 SVGEGT. This CDR3 comprises 15 residues. The CDR3 is CASSYVGGAKDTQYF. The CDR3 region has the DNA TGTGCCAGCAGTTACGTCGGGGGGGCGAAAGATACGCAGTATTTT.

The rearrangement joins TRBV6-1 to TRBJ1-2; 7 bases are a match to TRBD1. The CDR3 extends over 17 amino acids. Germline-derived CDR1 and CDR2 are MNHNS and SASEGT. The J segment lost 3 bases and the V segment lost 2 bases, leaving 12 bases of the junction unmatched. In DNA form, the CDR3 reads TGTGCCAGCAGTGAATTGGGACAGCGCGTCTTCGACTATGGCTACACCTTC. Protein sequence: CASSELGQRVFDYGYTF.

CDR3 DNA sequence: TGCAGCTTTAGGACAGGGGGCTCGGATGGCTACACCTTC. Translating it yields CSFRTGGSDGYTF. The chain employs TRBV29-1 and TRBJ1-2; 11 nucleotides match TRBD1. Germline CDR1 SQVTM, CDR2 ANQGSEA. V was clipped by 8 bases and J by 6 bases; unmatched bases: 8. This CDR3 is 13 amino acids long. Variable domain in full (rest from reference TRBV29-1 and TRBJ1-2): SAVISQKPSRDICQRGTSLTIQCQVDSQVTMMFWYRQQPGQSLTLIATANQGSEATYESGFVIDKFPISRPNLTFSTLTVSNMSPEDSSIYLCSFRTGGSDGYTFGSGTRLTVV.

V and J are TRBV7-9 and TRBJ2-2; TRBD1 aligns across 7 bases. The CDR3 spans 15 residues. V shed 5 bases and J 2 bases; nucleotides not matched to a gene: 5. The germline gives CDR1 SEHNR, CDR2 FQNEAQ (reference sequence). This CDR3 reads CASSRNRGNTGELFF. The CDR3 nucleotides read TGTGCCAGCAGCCGCAACAGGGGAAACACCGGGGAGCTGTTTTTT.

In this sample, this clone turned up once. This rearrangement joins TRBV28 to TRBJ2-7; possible D gene TRBD1, 6 bases. CDR1 and CDR2 (germline): MDHEN, SYDVKM. Trimming pared 4 bases from V and 1 base from J, leaving 11 bases between. The CDR3 has 14 amino acids. The CDR3 nucleotides read TGTGCCAGCAGTTCCTCCGGACAGTCCTACGAGCAGTACTTC. Its protein is CASSSSGQSYEQYF. Drawing the rest from reference TRBV28 and TRBJ2-7, the complete variable domain is DVKVTQSSRYLVKRTGEKVFLECVQDMDHENMFWYRQDPGLGLRLIYFSYDVKMKEKGDIPEGYSVSREKKERFSLILESASTNQTSMYLCASSSSGQSYEQYFGPGTRLTVT.

The J gene is TRBJ1-2, the V gene TRBV6-5, with D unresolved. CDR1 and CDR2 (germline): MNHEY, SVGAGI. V was cut by 2 bases and J by 2 bases, with 12 bases left in between. The CDR3 is 15 residues long. CDR3 DNA sequence: TGTGCCAGCAGTTACCCCACAGCCCAAAACTATGGCTACACCTTC. It specifies CASSYPTAQNYGYTF.

J is TRBJ2-1 and V is TRBV5-1, with D maybe TRBD2 (7 bases). With 4 bases removed from V and 13 bases from J, the gap between germline ends came to 27 bases. The CDR3 runs 16 residues. Germline V lookup: CDR1 SGHRS, CDR2 YFSETQ. The DNA for the CDR3 is TGCGCCAGCAGCCCAGAGAGAGGGGGGGCACAATATGGACAGTTCTTC. It is translated as CASSPERGGAQYGQFF.